The clone carrying this TCR beta chain appeared many times. Its antigen is unknown. The ends were cut back, 5 bases at V and 3 bases at J, with 4 bases in the middle. Germline lookup yields CDR1 KGHDR and CDR2 SFDVKD. This CDR3 comprises 12 residues. These data come from a study of glioma-infiltrating T cells. General study findings and limits: Non-neoplastic patients had below-expected tissue-blood divergence, while all gliomas exceeded expectation. CDR3 overlap between tissue and blood was very small.

Amplification of TCR alpha and beta CDR3 regions from RNA used iRepertoire nested multiplex PCR. Tissue mRNA or PBMC total RNA, roughly 85-450 ng, went into one-step reverse transcription and amplification. TCRdb itself ran the multiplex PCR reads through MiXCR, one entry per CDR3 protein. Seen here are under 200,000 distinct CDR3 sequences, around 42% observed once, and the top ten hold around 4.9%. The receptor's source is a human donor with low-grade glioma or glioblastoma, undergoing nonglioma brain surgery, or in good health (not recorded which). This sequence joins TRBV24-1 and TRBJ1-5; no definite D call. Sequencing was carried out using glioma tissue, nonneoplastic brain tissue, or PBMCs (not recorded which). The CDR3 DNA sequence: TGTGCCACCAGTGCCAACAATCAGCCCCAGCATTTT. Translation gives CATSANNQPQHF.